One sample yielded the 5 T cell receptor beta chains listed below, sequenced in a study of blood T cell repertoires in COVID-19. Using immunoSEQ multiplex PCR, the repertoire was profiled, and TCRdb retains in-frame clones only, with some absent. The sample shows 110,000 or so clones, roughly 83% of them seen only once. What was sequenced was peripheral blood. Receptor source: a woman between 55 and 75 years old with acute or convalescent COVID-19.

The chain is built from TRBV7-3 and TRBJ2-3; no reliable D call. Germline V lookup: CDR1 SGHTA, CDR2 FQGTGA. The CDR3 is made up of 14 amino acids. V lost 4 bases and J lost 0, with 8 bases in between. CDR3 amino acids: CASSSRISTDTQYF. The CDR3 coding sequence is TGTGCCAGCAGCTCCAGGATTAGCACAGATACGCAGTATTTT.

The V call is TRBV28, the J call TRBJ1-2; no definite D call. CDR3 length: 12 amino acids. Germline loops: CDR1 MDHEN, CDR2 SYDVKM. The V and J ends lost 7 bases and 8 bases respectively, with 14 bases between them. The CDR3: CASTSTVRGYTF. In DNA form, the CDR3 reads TGTGCCAGCACCTCCACAGTCAGGGGCTACACCTTC.

CDR3 loop: CASRRGSYEQYF. CDR3 DNA sequence: TGTGCCAGCCGCAGGGGGTCCTACGAGCAGTACTTC. The rearrangement links TRBV28 to TRBJ2-7; 7 nucleotides line up with TRBD1. Per the germline V gene, CDR1 is MDHEN and CDR2 is SYDVKM. The CDR3 is 12 residues long. V lost 8 bases, J lost 1 base, and 2 bases stayed unmatched.

The rearrangement links TRBV6-5 to TRBJ1-3; TRBD1 might be the D (5 bases). V lost 1 base and J lost 1, with 8 bases in between. Germline V CDR1 and CDR2: MNHEY, SVGAGI. The CDR3 totals 15 residues. In DNA, the CDR3 is TGTGCCAGCAGTTACTTCCAGGGTTCTGGAAACACCATATATTTT. It encodes CASSYFQGSGNTIYF.

The V gene is TRBV28, the J gene TRBJ1-2; D remains ambiguous. Trimming left V 5 bases short and J 5 bases short, with 18 bases between. Germline V gene data show CDR1 as MDHEN and CDR2 as SYDVKM. The CDR3 runs 15 residues. The CDR3 nucleotides are TGTGCCAGCAGTAAGGAGGGTTGGGCAACTTATGGCTACACCTTC. Residues: CASSKEGWATYGYTF.